A single sample is the source of the 30 T cell receptor beta chains below, sequenced in a study of OX40 agonist ivuxolimab in advanced cancers. Assay: immunoSEQ multiplex PCR; the TCRdb copy retains only in-frame clones and omits some. The repertoire holds 90,000 to 130,000 clones, with roughly nine tenths as singletons. The sample consisted of CD4+ or CD8+ T cells sorted from blood, taken in a trial of the OX40 agonist ivuxolimab. The receptor source for this set is an adult with an advanced solid tumor such as melanoma, head and neck, liver or kidney cancer.

This clone was observed once. The chain uses TRBV28 and TRBJ1-2; D gene unclear. The CDR3 sequence is 9 residues long. In germline, CDR1 is MDHEN, CDR2 SYDVKM. V lost 6 bases and J 8 bases, leaving 4 bases between the germline ends. The CDR3 spells CASSPGYTF. For the CDR3, the DNA is TGTGCCAGCAGCCCCGGCTACACCTTC.

The rearrangement joins TRBV7-2 to TRBJ2-7; 8 bases agree with TRBD1. V shed 6 bases and J 3 bases; nucleotides not matched to a gene: 10. The CDR3 sequence is 15 residues long. Germline CDR1 is SGHTA and CDR2 is FQGNSA. For the CDR3, the DNA is TGTGCCAGCAGACTCCGGGACAGGCGAAGCTACGAGCAGTACTTC. Amino acids: CASRLRDRRSYEQYF.

This clone appeared a single time. V usage is TRBV18 and J usage is TRBJ2-4; no clear D gene. This CDR3 region has 13 residues. The germline V gene encodes CDR1 KGHSH and CDR2 LQKENI. Trimming pared 2 bases from V and 2 bases from J, leaving 4 bases between. The CDR3 protein is CASSPGTKNIQYF. The CDR3, as DNA: TGTGCCAGCTCACCAGGGACCAAAAACATTCAGTACTTC.

This clone was counted a few times. The chain combines TRBV7-2 with TRBJ1-2; no clear D. The V and J ends lost 0 bases and 7 bases respectively, with 6 bases between them. Germline V gene data show CDR1 as SGHTA and CDR2 as FQGNSA. This CDR3 spans 12 amino acids. As DNA, the CDR3 is TGTGCCAGCAGCTTAGCGCGACTTGGCTACACCTTC. Protein product: CASSLARLGYTF.

The V gene is TRBV11-2, the J gene TRBJ1-2; the D gene is possibly TRBD1 (5 bases). This CDR3 has 16 amino acids. The V end was cut by 1 base, the J end by 5 bases, with 17 bases between. Germline-derived CDR1 and CDR2 are SGHAT and FQNNGV. The CDR3 protein is CASSLGRAGGGYGYTF. In DNA, the CDR3 is TGTGCCAGCAGCTTAGGTCGTGCGGGGGGAGGGTATGGCTACACCTTC.

This clone was seen a handful of times. This rearrangement joins TRBV18 to TRBJ1-4; D is unclear. The CDR3 loop spans 16 amino acids. CDR1 is KGHSH, CDR2 LQKENI, per germline. V was cut by 5 bases and J by 3 bases, with 16 bases left in between. Here the CDR3 reads CASSSNPPEANEKLFF. CDR3 coding DNA: TGTGCCAGCTCATCCAACCCGCCGGAAGCTAATGAAAAACTGTTTTTT.

The chain joins TRBV7-6 to TRBJ2-3, with 9 positions matching TRBD2. This CDR3 has 16 amino acids. V was clipped by 3 bases and J by 1 base; unmatched bases: 5. The germline V gene has CDR1 SGHVS and CDR2 FNYEAQ. The CDR3 loop reads CASSLDASGGTDTQYF. The CDR3 DNA sequence: TGTGCCAGCAGCTTGGACGCTAGCGGGGGCACAGATACGCAGTATTTT.

The chain recombines TRBV18 with TRBJ1-5; 7 bases map to TRBD1. The length of the CDR3 is 15 residues. Looked up from germline, CDR1 is KGHSH and CDR2 is LQKENI. V shed 6 bases and J 1 base; nucleotides not matched to a gene: 6. CDR3 DNA sequence: TGTGCCAGCTCCCTGACAGGGCAGAGCAATCAGCCCCAGCATTTT. Translation: CASSLTGQSNQPQHF. The full variable domain, in which reference TRBV18 and TRBJ1-5 provide the parts outside the CDR3, is NAGVMQNPRHLVRRRGQEARLRCSPMKGHSHVYWYRQLPEEGLKFMVYLQKENIIDESGMPKERFSAEFPKEGPSILRIQQVVRGDSAAYFCASSLTGQSNQPQHFGDGTRLSIL.

This chain connects TRBV7-6 to TRBJ1-2, with D unresolved. The V gene lost 0 bases and the J gene lost 4 bases, with 6 bases spanning the gap. The CDR3 contains 13 residues. The germline gives CDR1 SGHVS, CDR2 FNYEAQ. The CDR3 bases are TGTGCCAGCAGCTTAGCAGGGCTCTATGGCTACACCTTC. Protein sequence: CASSLAGLYGYTF.

This rearrangement joins TRBV12-5 to TRBJ1-1; D gene uncertain. Trimming left V 0 bases short and J 10 bases short, with 9 bases between. CDR3 length: 12 amino acids. Germline CDR1 is LGHNT and CDR2 is FRNRAP. The CDR3 region has the DNA TGTGCTAGTGGTTTGGTAGAGCGATTAGCTTTCTTT. Translating it yields CASGLVERLAFF. Using reference TRBV12-5 and TRBJ1-1 for the parts outside the CDR3, the full variable domain is DARVTQTPRHKVTEMGQEVTMRCQPILGHNTVFWYRQTMMQGLELLAYFRNRAPLDDSGMPKDRFSAEMPDATLATLKIQPSEPRDSAVYFCASGLVERLAFFGQGTRLTVV.

This chain uses TRBV25-1 with TRBJ1-2, with 7 nucleotides matching TRBD1. The CDR3 covers 15 residues. CDR1 is MGHDK, CDR2 SYGVNS, per germline. V dropped 5 bases and J dropped 5; count of bases not matched to a gene: 11. CDR3 amino acids: CASSQTGSGLYGYTF. The CDR3 region has the DNA TGTGCCAGCAGTCAGACAGGGTCCGGGTTGTATGGCTACACCTTC.

This clone was detected only a few times. The chain links TRBV7-8 to TRBJ2-3, with unresolved D. CDR1 and CDR2 (germline): SGHVS, FQNEAQ. The length of the CDR3 is 16 residues. The V and J ends lost 0 bases and 4 bases respectively, with 14 bases between them. CDR3 DNA: TGTGCCAGCAGCTTAGCTCTAACAGCTCGGGCAGATACGCAGTATTTT. Translation gives CASSLALTARADTQYF.

The rearrangement joins TRBV5-1 to TRBJ2-7, with D perhaps given as TRBD1 or TRBD2 (5 bases each). V lost 3 bases to trimming and J lost 2 bases, with 15 bases between them. There are 15 residues in the CDR3. Germline assignment: CDR1 SGHRS and CDR2 YFSETQ. The chain's CDR3 is CASSSTGGATYEQYF. CDR3 nucleotide sequence: TGCGCCAGCAGCTCAACTGGGGGTGCGACCTACGAGCAGTACTTC.

The V call is TRBV28, the J call TRBJ2-7; tentatively, D is TRBD1 or TRBD2 (6 bases each). This CDR3 region has 13 residues. V gave up 8 bases and J gave up 3 bases, with 14 bases separating them. CDR1 and CDR2 (germline): MDHEN, SYDVKM. CDR3 protein: CASRRGGRYEQYF. DNA of the CDR3: TGTGCCAGCCGGCGAGGGGGGCGCTACGAGCAGTACTTC.

The chain links TRBV23-1 to TRBJ1-6; no firm D call. TRBV23-1 is marked as an open reading frame, function uncertain. The CDR3 totals 18 residues. V dropped 0 bases and J dropped 9 bases, with 21 bases sitting between them. DNA of the CDR3: TGCGCCAGCAGTCAATCCACGAGCAAATTTAGGCCAATTTCACCCCTCCACTTT. As protein: CASSQSTSKFRPISPLHF.

The chain recombines TRBV19 with TRBJ1-5; no firm D call. In germline, CDR1 is LNHDA, CDR2 SQIVND (reference sequence). CDR3 size: 12 residues. V lost 11 bases and J lost 3, with 11 bases in between. CDR3 nucleotides: TGTGCCGTCAGTAACCTCAATCAGCCCCAGCATTTT. It translates to CAVSNLNQPQHF.

This chain links TRBV7-6 with TRBJ2-7; 10 bases align to TRBD2. With 1 base clipped from V and 3 bases from J, the junction kept 0 bases outside the gene matches. CDR1 and CDR2 from the germline V gene are SGHVS and FNYEAQ. CDR3 size: 14 residues. The CDR3 DNA reads as TGTGCCAGCAGCTTAGTAGCGGGAGGCTACGAGCAGTACTTC. This sequence encodes CASSLVAGGYEQYF.

The chain is built from TRBV7-2 and TRBJ1-3; D remains unclear. Per the germline V gene, CDR1 is SGHTA and CDR2 is FQGNSA. This CDR3 is 14 amino acids long. V lost 5 bases and J 1 base, leaving 9 bases between the germline ends. DNA for the CDR3: TGTGCCAGCAGCCTTCAGGTTTCTGGAAACACCATATATTTT. Translation: CASSLQVSGNTIYF.

The gene calls are TRBV19 and TRBJ1-1, with 7 bases lining up with TRBD1. CDR3 size: 18 residues. CDR1 is LNHDA and CDR2 is SQIVND in the germline V gene (reference sequence). Losses at the gene ends were 3 bases for V and 2 bases for J; bases not matched to a gene: 15. CDR3 nucleotide sequence: TGTGCCAGTAGTATCACCTCAAAGACAGGGACTAGAAACACTGAAGCTTTCTTT. This translates into CASSITSKTGTRNTEAFF. The full variable domain, with the rest looked up from reference TRBV19 and TRBJ1-1, is DGGITQSPKYLFRKEGQNVTLSCEQNLNHDAMYWYRQDPGQGLRLIYYSQIVNDFQKGDIAEGYSVSREKKESFPLTVTSAQKNPTAFYLCASSITSKTGTRNTEAFFGQGTRLTVV.

V gene TRBV5-4 combines with J gene TRBJ2-3; 9 bases match TRBD1. V dropped 3 bases and J dropped 0; count of bases not matched to a gene: 2. Per germline, CDR1 SGHNT and CDR2 YYREEE (reference sequence). CDR3 length: 15 residues. Here the CDR3 DNA reads TGTGCCAGCAGCTCCGGGACAGGGAGCACAGATACGCAGTATTTT. This codes for CASSSGTGSTDTQYF. The full variable domain, its missing parts supplied by reference TRBV5-4 and TRBJ2-3, is ETGVTQSPTHLIKTRGQQVTLRCSSQSGHNTVSWYQQALGQGPQFIFQYYREEENGRGNFPPRFSGLQFPNYSSELNVNALELDDSALYLCASSSGTGSTDTQYFGPGTRLTVL.

This chain joins TRBV4-3 and TRBJ2-3; maybe TRBD1 (8 bases). V gave up 5 bases and J gave up 3 bases, with 18 bases separating them. CDR1 is LGHNA and CDR2 is YSLEER in the germline V gene. The CDR3 contains 16 residues. The CDR3 loop reads CASSSVGGTGTDTQYF. CDR3 coding DNA: TGCGCCAGCAGCTCTGTGGGGGGGACAGGAACAGATACGCAGTATTTT.

In DNA form, the CDR3 reads TGTGCCAGCAGCGTCGGGACTAGCGGGGGGGCACCCACAGATACGCAGTATTTT. As protein: CASSVGTSGGAPTDTQYF. V is TRBV7-8 and J is TRBJ2-3; 16 bases are shared with TRBD2. The V segment lost 5 bases and the J segment 2 bases; nucleotides outside the gene matches: 7. The CDR3 has 18 residues. The germline CDR1 and CDR2 sequences are SGHVS and FQNEAQ.

In this sample, this clone turned up a few times. The chain carries TRBV2 and TRBJ1-3; D gene unclear. The germline gives CDR1 SNHLY, CDR2 FYNNEI. This CDR3 is 13 amino acids long. Between the trimmed V and J ends, which lost 7 bases and 4 bases, there was a span of 11 bases. CDR3 DNA sequence: TGTGCCAGCAATGAGTGGTTCGGAAACACCATATATTTT. Translated: CASNEWFGNTIYF.

Only one count was recorded for this clone. The chain recombines TRBV4-2 with TRBJ1-1; D gene unclear. The CDR3 spans 15 residues. Between the trimmed V and J ends, which lost 3 bases and 1 base, there was a span of 12 bases. CDR1 is LGHNA and CDR2 is YNFKEQ in the germline V gene. This CDR3 is CASSQVGDGNTEAFF. In nucleotides, the CDR3 is TGTGCCAGCAGCCAGGTAGGAGACGGGAACACTGAAGCTTTCTTT.

The chain combines TRBV27 with TRBJ1-5; 9 bases are a match to TRBD1. V dropped 6 bases and J dropped 6; count of bases not matched to a gene: 18. Germline V gene sequence: CDR1 MNHEY, CDR2 SMNVEV (reference sequence). CDR3 length: 18 amino acids. The CDR3 bases are TGTGCCAGCAGCTCGTGGGTGGGACAGGGTATATTCGGTCAGCCCCAGCATTTT. The encoded protein is CASSSWVGQGIFGQPQHF.

The genes are TRBV6-4 and TRBJ1-6; no clear D. Germline values: CDR1 MRHNA, CDR2 SNTAGT. This CDR3 has 14 amino acids. The V gene lost 5 bases and the J gene lost 7 bases, with 12 bases spanning the gap. For the CDR3, the DNA is TGTGCCAGCAGTCCCGGAGGGAAAAATTCACCCCTCCACTTT. Translated: CASSPGGKNSPLHF.

V usage is TRBV9 and J usage is TRBJ1-1; no definite D call. The germline V and J ends were trimmed by 0 bases and 5 bases, with 8 bases remaining between them. Germline loops: CDR1 SGDLS, CDR2 YYNGEE. This CDR3 spans 13 amino acids. The CDR3 bases are TGTGCCAGCAGCGTAGATGCAGGTACTGAAGCTTTCTTT. It codes for CASSVDAGTEAFF.

The chain combines TRBV27 with TRBJ2-1; 9 nucleotides match TRBD1. The CDR3 consists of 15 residues. CDR1 and CDR2 from the germline V gene are MNHEY and SMNVEV (reference sequence). V shed 6 bases and J 5 bases; nucleotides not matched to a gene: 8. The DNA of the CDR3 is TGTGCCAGCAGGTCACCGGGACAGGGACACAATGAGCAGTTCTTC. This encodes CASRSPGQGHNEQFF.

V gene TRBV2 combines with J gene TRBJ2-3, with a tentative D call TRBD2 (7 bases). The germline gives CDR1 SNHLY, CDR2 FYNNEI. V lost 2 bases to trimming and J lost 0 bases, with 18 bases between them. CDR3 size: 18 residues. The DNA of the CDR3 is TGTGCCAGCAGTGAACCGGCCAGAGGGGGGGTGAGCACAGATACGCAGTATTTT. It encodes CASSEPARGGVSTDTQYF.

The chain recombines TRBV18 with TRBJ2-5; 7 bases line up with TRBD2. This CDR3 region has 16 residues. Per germline, CDR1 KGHSH and CDR2 LQKENI. Trimming took 6 bases from V and 3 from J; bases not matched to a gene: 13. The CDR3 nucleotides are TGTGCCAGCTCCCCCGCAGCGGGAAGAACGAAAGAGACCCAGTACTTC. This gives the protein CASSPAAGRTKETQYF.